This T cell receptor beta chain was profiled in a study of cytomegalovirus exposure and HLA in healthy donors. Study observations and caveats: Earlier analysis looked at TCR beta V segments, and most were productive about 90% or about 30% of the time. It was reported that the classifier diagnosed cytomegalovirus status with high specificity and sensitivity in both the original and validation cohorts.

The PCR ran on 60 Vbeta and 13 Jbeta primers. Here immunoSEQ multiplex PCR was the method, and the copy in TCRdb shows in-frame clones only, minus some. The sample has approximately 200,000 clones, 74% seen once. The donors, nominally healthy at sampling, likely had unrecorded immune exposures. The CDR3 runs 13 residues. Germline CDR1 reads LNHDA; CDR2 reads SQIVND (reference sequence). V lost 7 bases to trimming and J lost 4 bases, with 14 bases between them. This clone has only a few counts. No antigen is known for it. The clonotype was recovered from a young woman in good health and CMV-seropositive. V and J are TRBV19 and TRBJ2-7, with a tentative D call TRBD2 (5 bases). Sample: PBMCs. The CDR3 spells CASTPGEGYEQYF. CDR3 bases: TGTGCCAGTACCCCGGGCGAGGGATACGAGCAGTACTTC.